This is a list of T cell receptor beta chains from one sample in a study of shared clonotypes between healthy human individuals. The assay was immunoSEQ multiplex PCR, and TCRdb's table has in-frame clones only and misses some. The sample yields 650,000 to 800,000 clones, 92% seen once. Sequencing was carried out using naive CD8+ T cells sorted from blood. The receptor set was obtained from a man in his thirties or forties in good health. Each CDR3 is given with its conserved first and last residue. D genes are given only for firm matches. A row's size may be missing; if present it is once, few, many or a size class.

d_call j_call v_call clone_size cdr3_nt cdr3_aa
- TRBJ2-1 TRBV5-1 once TGCGCCAGCAGCTTGGGTCGGTACCATCCCTTTAATGAGCAGTTCTTC CASSLGRYHPFNEQFF
- TRBJ2-3 TRBV7-2 - TGTGCCAGCAGCTTAGCTCCTAGCCACACAGATACGCAGTATTTT CASSLAPSHTDTQYF
- TRBJ2-2 TRBV28 - TGTGCCAGCAGTATTTCAGTGAACACCGGGGAGCTGTTTTTT CASSISVNTGELFF
- TRBJ2-5 TRBV28 - TGTGCCAGCAGTCCCCTGGCGGGGACGGAAGAGACCCAGTACTTC CASSPLAGTEETQYF
TRBD2 TRBJ2-1 TRBV7-2 once TGTGCCAGCAGCTTAGAAGGACTAGCGGGAGTGGGTGAGCAGTTCTTC CASSLEGLAGVGEQFF
- TRBJ2-2 TRBV11-2 once TGTGCCAGCAGCTTAGATCCGAGGACTCAGAACACCGGGGAGCTGTTTTTT CASSLDPRTQNTGELFF
- TRBJ2-3 TRBV9 once TGTGCCAGCAGCGGGGACGGAAGCACAGATACGCAGTATTTT CASSGDGSTDTQYF
TRBD2 TRBJ2-1 TRBV27 - TGTGCCAGCAGTTCCCTTGGGATAGCGGGAGTATCGTACAATGAGCAGTTCTTC CASSSLGIAGVSYNEQFF
- TRBJ2-7 TRBV9 - TGTGCCAGCAGCGCGACACCGGGGCTTCAGTACGAGCAGTACTTC CASSATPGLQYEQYF
- TRBJ2-7 TRBV28 - TGTGCCAGCAGTTCCTTCGCCATAGAGTCCTACGAGCAGTACTTC CASSSFAIESYEQYF
TRBD2 TRBJ2-5 TRBV11-2 - TGTGCCAGCAGCCCCGACGGACTAGCGGGAGGACTTCAAGAGACCCAGTACTTC CASSPDGLAGGLQETQYF
TRBD1 TRBJ1-2 TRBV28 - TGTGCCAGCAGTTTTGGGACAGGGATCTATGGCTACACCTTC CASSFGTGIYGYTF
TRBD2 TRBJ2-3 TRBV13 - TGTGCCAGCAGCTTAGAACCTAGCGGGAGGCGCACAGATACGCAGTATTTT CASSLEPSGRRTDTQYF
TRBD2 TRBJ2-7 TRBV7-2 few TGTGCCAGCAGCTTAGTTGCCGGGGGGTCCTACGAGCAGTACTTC CASSLVAGGSYEQYF
TRBD2 TRBJ2-1 TRBV28 few TGTGCCAGCAGTCAACGGGAGGGTAACTACAATGAGCAGTTCTTC CASSQREGNYNEQFF
- TRBJ2-4 TRBV6-5 - TGTGCCAGCAGTTACTCAGGCCTCCTAGCCAAAAACATTCAGTACTTC CASSYSGLLAKNIQYF
- TRBJ1-1 TRBV7-3 - TGTGCCAGCAGCTTAACCCCGAACACTGAAGCTTTCTTT CASSLTPNTEAFF
- TRBJ1-1 TRBV14 - TGTGCCAGCAGCCTGGGGGTGTACACTGAAGCTTTCTTT CASSLGVYTEAFF
TRBD1 TRBJ2-5 TRBV6-1 once TGTGCCAGCAGTGAAGATAAAGACAGGGTGGAAGAGACCCAGTACTTC CASSEDKDRVEETQYF
TRBD2 TRBJ2-1 TRBV13 - TGTGCCAGCAGCTTCGGTCTAGCGGGTAATGAGCAGTTCTTC CASSFGLAGNEQFF
TRBD1 TRBJ2-7 TRBV7-9 - TGTGCCAGCAGCGCTCCTACAGGGGTTGGTTACGAGCAGTACTTC CASSAPTGVGYEQYF